The subject of this entry is one TCR beta chain. What antigen it recognizes has not been identified. Base qualities are missing; no much larger clone stands one base away. The source of the sample is a study of CD4 T cell repertoires and nickel (dated by TCRdb to about 2020). Deletion took 4 bases off V and 4 bases off J, with a span of 14 bases between the germline ends. Inclusive of the bounding cysteine and phenylalanine, the CDR3 is 15 residues long. Solely the CDR3 DNA is kept, with 45 bases framed from the first base. The CDR1 and CDR2 encoded by the germline V gene (reference sequence) are LNHDA and SQIVND. Preparation of the library involved RT-PCR. The sequencer was an Illumina MiSeq. In TCRdb, the public reads were trimmed at Q25 with fastp and aligned with MiXCR, with productive beta chains retained. Each CDR3 protein gets just one entry, which takes the most common genes and DNA from the rows behind it. Across this sample there are several hundred distinct CDR3 sequences, with less than 55% seen only once. The ten largest clonotypes hold roughly a quarter of the sample.

This clonotype originated in a human donor in a nickel allergy study, with or without nickel allergy (not recorded which). It is not recorded whether this sample comes from one donor or several. The sequenced sample was CD4+ T cells from blood, not recorded whether cultured. Recombination linked TRBV19 to TRBJ1-5; the D region possibly corresponds to TRBD1 (5 bases align). The DNA sequence is as follows: TGTGCCAGTAGTAAGGGGTCGGCGGGGAATCAGCCCCAGCATTTT. Its protein reads: CASSKGSAGNQPQHF.